Following are 23 T cell receptor beta chains from one sample sequenced in a study of graft-versus-host responses after intestinal transplantation. The authors processed graft tissue to release intraepithelial and lamina propria lymphocytes. Clones were sequenced by immunoSEQ multiplex PCR, and TCRdb holds only the in-frame ones, with some missing. The table lists under 9,000 clones, 68% of them singletons. Here the sequenced sample was ileum tissue, taken 450 to 480 days after transplant. These receptors were collected from a human patient who received an intestinal transplant, so some T cells may come from the graft donor.

The rearrangement links TRBV18 to TRBJ2-3; 9 nucleotides line up with TRBD1. This CDR3 has 14 amino acids. CDR1 and CDR2 (germline): KGHSH, LQKENI. The trim removed 3 bases at V and 4 bases at J, leaving 2 bases unmatched. The CDR3 sequence is CASSPGQGSDTQYF. In DNA form, the CDR3 reads TGTGCCAGCTCACCGGGACAGGGATCAGATACGCAGTATTTT.

The chain carries TRBV20-1 and TRBJ2-7; 11 bases map to TRBD2. Germline V gene sequence: CDR1 DFQATT, CDR2 SNEGSKA (reference sequence). This CDR3 has 11 residues. Trimming took 2 bases from V and 13 from J; bases not matched to a gene: 4. This chain's CDR3 is CSARQTSGAYV. The CDR3 nucleotides read TGCAGTGCTAGACAGACTAGCGGGGCTTACGTC.

By its share, this clone is medium-sized. This CDR3 is also generated by other DNA sequences in the sample. The chain is built from TRBV27 and TRBJ2-7, with TRBD1 matching over 7 bases. This CDR3 has 14 residues. Germline trimming cut 1 base from V and 5 bases from J; bases unmatched to any gene: 5. The germline gives CDR1 MNHEY, CDR2 SMNVEV (reference sequence). DNA for the CDR3: TGTGCCAGCAGTTTATTGGCAGGGGGAGACGAGCAGTACTTC. Protein product: CASSLLAGGDEQYF.

V usage is TRBV5-1 and J usage is TRBJ2-5; possible D gene TRBD1, 6 bases. The CDR3 totals 13 residues. Looked up from germline, CDR1 is SGHRS and CDR2 is YFSETQ. Between the trimmed V and J ends, which lost 5 bases and 2 bases, there was a span of 10 bases. The CDR3 DNA follows: TGCGCCAGCAGTGGAACAGGGCAAGAGACCCAGTACTTC. This encodes CASSGTGQETQYF.

Here the CDR3 reads CASRPYYRGEQYF. The CDR3 DNA follows: TGTGCCAGCAGGCCTTATTATCGGGGGGAGCAGTACTTC. This chain joins TRBV5-4 and TRBJ2-7, with D possibly being TRBD2 (6 bases). In germline, CDR1 is SGHNT, CDR2 YYREEE (reference sequence). Trimming removed 5 bases at V and 7 bases at J, with 16 bases between. The CDR3 covers 13 residues.

This CDR3 reads CSVATGVYNEQFF. CDR3 coding DNA: TGCAGCGTTGCAACCGGGGTATACAATGAGCAGTTCTTC. This rearrangement joins TRBV29-1 to TRBJ2-1; maybe TRBD2 (5 bases). V was pared by 4 bases and J by 4 bases, with 11 bases between. The CDR3 totals 13 residues. Looked up from germline, CDR1 is SQVTM and CDR2 is ANQGSEA.

The genes are TRBV7-2 and TRBJ1-5; D is possibly TRBD1 (5 bases). The germline V gene encodes CDR1 SGHTA and CDR2 FQGNSA. The CDR3 loop spans 13 amino acids. Deletions cut 4 bases from V and 6 bases from J, with 10 bases between. The CDR3 DNA follows: TGTGCCAGCAGCTATAGGGGCTCTCAGCCCCAGCATTTT. It codes for CASSYRGSQPQHF.

V usage is TRBV4-1 and J usage is TRBJ2-1; perhaps TRBD1 as D (7 bases). The CDR3 consists of 15 residues. The V gene's germline CDR1 is MGHRA and CDR2 YSYEKL. V was pared by 0 bases and J by 4 bases, with 10 bases between. CDR3 sequence (DNA): TGCGCCAGCAGCCAAGACAGGGGGGCTTACAATGAGCAGTTCTTC. Translating gives CASSQDRGAYNEQFF.

This chain uses TRBV14 with TRBJ1-2; D gene unclear. This CDR3 contains 16 residues. Germline CDR1 and CDR2: SGHDN and FVKESK. Deletions cut 5 bases from V and 1 base from J, with 17 bases between. The CDR3 is CASSATRRTFNYGYTF. The CDR3, as DNA: TGTGCCAGCAGCGCAACGCGACGGACCTTTAACTATGGCTACACCTTC.

The V call is TRBV10-3, the J call TRBJ1-2; tentatively, D is TRBD1 (6 bases). The germline V gene has CDR1 ENHRY and CDR2 SYGVKD. The CDR3 length is 14 residues. V was cut by 3 bases and J by 6 bases, with 14 bases left in between. The CDR3 sequence is CAISDEDRNNGYTF. The CDR3 DNA sequence: TGTGCCATCAGTGACGAGGACAGAAATAATGGCTACACCTTC.

The V and J genes are TRBV6-5 and TRBJ2-1; D perhaps matches TRBD1 (6 bases). Germline V gene data show CDR1 as MNHEY and CDR2 as SVGAGI. V was cut by 7 bases and J by 10 bases, with 20 bases left in between. This CDR3 region has 14 residues. The CDR3 nucleotides read TGTGCCAGCACCCCCTTTCTGACAGGAGGAGAGCAGTTCTTC. Protein product: CASTPFLTGGEQFF.

CDR3 in amino acids: CASSLGEGAFNEKLFF. In DNA, the CDR3 is TGCGCCAGCAGCTTGGGCGAGGGGGCCTTCAATGAAAAACTGTTTTTT. The chain carries TRBV5-1 and TRBJ1-4, with 7 bases fitting TRBD1. CDR3 length: 16 residues. With V trimmed by 0 bases and J by 5 bases, 7 bases remained unmatched. Germline CDR1 reads SGHRS; CDR2 reads YFSETQ.

This clone has just a few counts. The V and J genes are TRBV28 and TRBJ1-1, with D perhaps TRBD1 (5 bases). In germline, CDR1 is MDHEN, CDR2 SYDVKM. The V gene lost 5 bases and the J gene lost 6 bases, with 13 bases spanning the gap. This CDR3 is 13 amino acids long. CDR3 sequence (DNA): TGTGCCAGCAGTATACCAGGGAGCGCTGAAGCTTTCTTT. This translates into CASSIPGSAEAFF.

This clone ranks as medium-sized (0.01 to 0.1%). The V call is TRBV7-2, the J call TRBJ2-3; D uncertain. CDR3 length: 12 residues. Germline V gene lookup returns CDR1 SGHTA and CDR2 FQGNSA. V was shortened by 4 bases and J by 9 bases, with 11 bases between the two germline ends. The CDR3 DNA sequence: TGTGCCAGCAGCTCGGCGTTAGGAACGCAGTATTTT. Protein sequence: CASSSALGTQYF.

This sequence joins TRBV5-3 and TRBJ2-7; a weak D match, TRBD1 (6 bases). TRBV5-3 qualifies as an ORF whose function is uncertain. The CDR3 extends over 14 amino acids. V lost 2 bases, J lost 5 bases, and 14 bases lay in between. The CDR3 here is CARSLPCRGHEQYF. The CDR3 DNA is TGTGCCAGAAGCTTACCCTGCAGGGGACACGAGCAGTACTTC.

J is TRBJ2-5 and V is TRBV11-2, with no clear D. Germline V gene lookup returns CDR1 SGHAT and CDR2 FQNNGV. Trimming cost V 5 bases and J 2 bases, with 9 bases left between them. The CDR3 is 13 amino acids. CDR3 coding DNA: TGTGCCAGCAGCCAGCACCGTCAAGAGACCCAGTACTTC. As protein: CASSQHRQETQYF.

The chain joins TRBV27 to TRBJ2-1; 7 nucleotides line up with TRBD1. Germline CDR1 is MNHEY and CDR2 is SMNVEV (reference sequence). This CDR3 has 14 residues. The J segment lost 4 bases and the V segment lost 5 bases, leaving 5 bases of the junction unmatched. The CDR3 DNA sequence: TGTGCCAGCAGTCCCGGGACAGAGTACAATGAGCAGTTCTTC. Residues: CASSPGTEYNEQFF.

The chain employs TRBV4-1 and TRBJ2-7, with D possibly called TRBD1 or TRBD2 (5 bases each). This CDR3 is 15 amino acids long. CDR1 is MGHRA and CDR2 is YSYEKL in the germline V gene. Trimming removed 1 base from V and 2 bases from J, with 12 bases in between. CDR3 bases: TGCGCCAGCAGCCAAGGCGAACTAGGGGCCTACGAGCAGTACTTC. It encodes CASSQGELGAYEQYF.

This clone has just a few counts. The CDR3 here is CASSVEVNGGIIDTQYF. CDR3 coding DNA: TGTGCCAGCAGTGTTGAAGTTAATGGGGGTATTATAGATACGCAGTATTTT. The rearrangement joins TRBV2 to TRBJ2-3; tentatively, D is TRBD1 or TRBD2 (5 bases each). The CDR3 covers 17 residues. Trimming left V 4 bases short and J 5 bases short, with 22 bases between. Germline V CDR1 and CDR2: SNHLY, FYNNEI.

V and J are TRBV4-1 and TRBJ2-3; 11 positions agree with TRBD2. The J segment lost 0 bases and the V segment lost 1 base, leaving 0 bases of the junction unmatched. Germline values: CDR1 MGHRA, CDR2 YSYEKL. This CDR3 is 16 amino acids long. The DNA for the CDR3 is TGCGCCAGCAGCCAAGGGACTAGCGGGAGCACAGATACGCAGTATTTT. This gives the protein CASSQGTSGSTDTQYF.

The rearrangement uses TRBV6-6 and TRBJ1-4; D uncertain. V was shortened by 4 bases and J by 12 bases, with 9 bases between the two germline ends. CDR3 size: 11 residues. Germline-derived CDR1 and CDR2 are MNHNY and SVGAGI (reference sequence). CDR3: CASSFPGELFF. In DNA, the CDR3 is TGTGCCAGCAGTTTCCCTGGGGAACTGTTTTTT.

This sequence joins TRBV20-1 and TRBJ1-2; D unclear. Between the trimmed V and J ends, which lost 3 bases and 5 bases, there was a span of 7 bases. Germline lookup yields CDR1 DFQATT and CDR2 SNEGSKA (reference sequence). The CDR3 has 11 residues. The CDR3 DNA reads as TGCAGTGCTAGGTTCAGATATGGCTACACCTTC. It translates to CSARFRYGYTF.

The gene calls are TRBV6-1 and TRBJ1-4, with a possible D match to TRBD1 (6 bases). Germline CDR1 and CDR2: MNHNS and SASEGT. Trimming stripped 1 base from V and 8 bases from J, with 17 bases between. This CDR3 is 16 amino acids long. The CDR3 bases are TGTGCCAGCAGTGAAGTTACAGGGTTGGATTGGGAAAAACTGTTTTTT. Amino acid sequence: CASSEVTGLDWEKLFF.